Shown below are 25 T cell receptor beta chains from a single sample sequenced in a study of T cells after yellow fever vaccination. Using its own MiXCR run on the 5' RACE reads, TCRdb lists one record per CDR3 protein. The table lists around 600,000 distinct CDR3 sequences, 9% to 15% of them singletons, with 14% to 15% in the top ten. This material consisted of PBMCs, taken on the day of the yellow fever booster vaccination. All receptors come from a man aged 30 to 39 who received the YFV17D yellow fever vaccine.

This clonotype was counted only a few times. The V gene is TRBV12-3 or TRBV12-4, the J gene TRBJ1-1; a possible D gene is TRBD1 (6 bases). V was cut by 6 bases and J by 5 bases, with 13 bases left in between. This CDR3 contains 13 residues. The CDR3 sequence is CASRLQGNTEAFF. The CDR3 nucleotides read TGTGCCAGCAGATTACAGGGTAATACTGAAGCTTTCTTT.

This clonotype was seen ten or more times. The gene calls are TRBV7-2 and TRBJ2-1; no firm D call. The CDR3 runs 13 residues. CDR1 and CDR2 (germline): SGHTA, FQGNSA. Trimming cost V 3 bases and J 5 bases, with 8 bases left between them. The CDR3 bases are TGTGCCAGCAGCTTTAGACTCGACAATGAGCAGTTCTTC. Translated, it gives CASSFRLDNEQFF.

The genes are TRBV7-2 and TRBJ2-1; D uncertain. V lost 5 bases, J lost 3 bases, and 11 bases lay in between. Germline CDR1 is SGHTA and CDR2 is FQGNSA. The CDR3 contains 14 residues. The CDR3, as DNA: TGTGCCAGCAGCCCATGGATCGACTACAATGAGCAGTTCTTC. It yields the protein CASSPWIDYNEQFF.

This clonotype was counted only a few times. The chain combines TRBV19 with TRBJ2-7, with D perhaps matching TRBD1 (5 bases). V shed 5 bases and J shed 0 bases, with 14 bases lying between them. Germline V gives CDR1 LNHDA, CDR2 SQIVND (reference sequence). The length of the CDR3 is 15 residues. The CDR3 nucleotides are TGTGCCAGTAGTGTTTCGACAGCCAACTCCTACGAGCAGTACTTC. Amino acid sequence: CASSVSTANSYEQYF.

A note on this clonotype: One end of the junction fails to match germline, which may point to a read error. The rearrangement uses TRBV24-1 and TRBJ2-2, with 7 bases aligning to TRBD2. This CDR3 has 18 residues. Germline V gene lookup returns CDR1 KGHDR and CDR2 SFDVKD. In DNA form, the CDR3 reads TGTGCCACCAGCGATTTGCAATCTTCTAGCGGAAAGACCGGGGAGCTGTTTTTT. Translating gives CATSDLQSSSGKTGELFF.

This clonotype was counted ten times or more. J is TRBJ1-1 and V is TRBV12-3 or TRBV12-4; no definite D call. With 3 bases removed from V and 0 bases from J, the gap between germline ends came to 14 bases. The CDR3 consists of 16 residues. Written as DNA, the CDR3 is TGTGCCAGCAGTTTCGCTTTAGGCGCCATGAACACTGAAGCTTTCTTT. Its protein is CASSFALGAMNTEAFF.

This clonotype has ten or more counts. The gene calls are TRBV20-1 and TRBJ2-5; D is undetermined. The V gene lost 0 bases and the J gene lost 1 base, with 15 bases spanning the gap. Germline lookup yields CDR1 DFQATT and CDR2 SNEGSKA (reference sequence). The CDR3 runs to 16 residues. CDR3 DNA: TGCAGTGCTAGAGATCTCTCGAAGGGAATCCAAGAGACCCAGTACTTC. Translation: CSARDLSKGIQETQYF.

This clonotype was detected a few times. V usage is TRBV18 and J usage is TRBJ2-1; D assignment may be TRBD1 or TRBD2 (5 bases each). Trimming cost V 4 bases and J 8 bases, with 9 bases left between them. Germline loops: CDR1 KGHSH, CDR2 LQKENI. The CDR3 runs 12 residues. CDR3 sequence: CASSRGTDEQFF. The CDR3 DNA sequence: TGTGCCAGCTCACGGGGGACGGATGAGCAGTTCTTC.

This clonotype was found a few times. The junction departs from germline at one end; a sequencing error may be responsible. The J gene is TRBJ2-7, the V gene TRBV6-6; D is possibly TRBD1 (6 bases). From germline, CDR1 is MNHNY and CDR2 SVGAGI (reference sequence). The CDR3 covers 12 residues. The CDR3 reads CASSYSGTSGHF. In nucleotides, the CDR3 is TGTGCCAGCAGTTACTCCGGGACATCGGGTCACTTC.

This clonotype was seen a handful of times. This chain uses TRBV28 with TRBJ2-7, with TRBD1 matching over 8 bases. Germline V gene sequence: CDR1 MDHEN, CDR2 SYDVKM. Trimming at V came to 5 bases and at J to 5 bases, leaving 11 bases not matched to a gene. The length of the CDR3 is 15 residues. The CDR3 loop reads CASSSGGQGAHEQYF. CDR3 nucleotide sequence: TGTGCCAGCAGTAGTGGGGGGCAGGGGGCCCACGAGCAGTACTTC.

This clonotype was seen a few times. The V gene is TRBV6-1, the J gene TRBJ2-3; the D is unclear. The ends were cut back, 6 bases at V and 2 bases at J, with 9 bases in the middle. Germline CDR1 is MNHNS and CDR2 is SASEGT. The CDR3 has 13 amino acids. CDR3 DNA sequence: TGTGCCAGCAGCCCCTGGAACACAGATACGCAGTATTTT. Residues: CASSPWNTDTQYF.

The rearrangement joins TRBV19 to TRBJ2-7; maybe TRBD2 (5 bases). CDR1 is LNHDA and CDR2 is SQIVND in the germline V gene (reference sequence). The CDR3 is 14 amino acids. Trimming shortened V by 8 bases and J by 6 bases, and 20 bases separated the two germline ends. CDR3 in amino acids: CASAEGPSEVEQYF. Here the CDR3 DNA reads TGTGCCAGTGCCGAGGGCCCTTCAGAAGTCGAGCAGTACTTC.

This clonotype was observed a few times. This rearrangement joins TRBV7-4 to TRBJ2-3; 8 nucleotides line up with TRBD2. Trimming removed 5 bases from V and 2 bases from J; junction bases left unmatched: 12. This CDR3 is built from 17 residues. Germline assignment: CDR1 SGHVT and CDR2 SQSDAQ. The CDR3 sequence is CASSPTFVAGYTDTQYF. In DNA form, the CDR3 reads TGTGCCAGCAGCCCTACCTTTGTAGCGGGATACACAGATACGCAGTATTTT.

This clonotype was found many times. This rearrangement joins TRBV14 to TRBJ2-1; 13 bases align to TRBD2. Germline-derived CDR1 and CDR2 are SGHDN and FVKESK. V gave up 4 bases and J gave up 9 bases; unmatched junction bases: 9. The CDR3 is made up of 16 amino acids. CDR3 residues: CASSPITSGRASEQFF. The CDR3 DNA reads TGTGCCAGCAGCCCCATAACTAGCGGGAGGGCATCTGAGCAGTTCTTC.

V usage is TRBV28 and J usage is TRBJ2-5; 12 bases are shared with TRBD1. J lost 5 bases, V lost 3 bases, and 7 bases had no gene match. Germline values: CDR1 MDHEN, CDR2 SYDVKM. There are 16 residues in the CDR3. The CDR3 DNA is TGTGCCAGCAGTTTGAACCCCGGGACAGGGGGCGAGACCCAGTACTTC. Translation gives CASSLNPGTGGETQYF.

This chain joins TRBV9 and TRBJ2-6, with a weak D call TRBD1 (5 bases). The germline V gene encodes CDR1 SGDLS and CDR2 YYNGEE. The ends were cut back, 0 bases at V and 2 bases at J, with 6 bases in the middle. The CDR3 consists of 15 residues. CDR3 coding DNA: TGTGCCAGCAGCGTAGAAGGGGCTGGGGCCAACGTCCTGACTTTC. Translated: CASSVEGAGANVLTF.

This chain joins TRBV5-6 and TRBJ2-1; D not certain. Germline lookup yields CDR1 SGHDT and CDR2 YYEEEE. The V end was cut by 6 bases, the J end by 7 bases, with 17 bases between. This CDR3 comprises 14 residues. DNA for the CDR3: TGTGCCAGCAAGACCAGTGAGTTTGGAAATGAGCAGTTCTTC. It specifies CASKTSEFGNEQFF.

The V call is TRBV12-3 or TRBV12-4, the J call TRBJ2-5, with D unclear. The germline V and J ends were trimmed by 4 bases and 5 bases, with 8 bases remaining between them. There are 12 residues in the CDR3. The CDR3 DNA reads as TGTGCCAGCAGTTCCATATTGGAGACCCAGTACTTC. Translated, it gives CASSSILETQYF.

This clonotype was found a few times. V usage is TRBV5-1 and J usage is TRBJ2-1; no definite D call. The CDR3 covers 13 residues. Trimming stripped 0 bases from V and 10 bases from J, with 11 bases between. Per germline, CDR1 SGHRS and CDR2 YFSETQ. The CDR3, as DNA: TGCGCCAGCAGCTTGGTCGCCGAGCTAGAGCAGTTCTTC. Translating gives CASSLVAELEQFF.

The V and J genes are TRBV25-1 and TRBJ1-1, with D perhaps TRBD1 (5 bases). Per the germline V gene, CDR1 is MGHDK and CDR2 is SYGVNS. Trimming took off 1 base at V and 8 bases at J, with 8 bases between the two ends. The CDR3 is made up of 12 amino acids. CDR3 bases: TGTGCCAGCAGTGAATGGGGGATGGAAGCTTTCTTT. As protein: CASSEWGMEAFF.

This clonotype occurred a few times. V is TRBV7-8 and J is TRBJ2-3; the match to TRBD2 covers 9 bases. The V gene end was trimmed by 3 bases and the J gene end by 5 bases; junction bases not matched to a gene: 6. Germline-derived CDR1 and CDR2 are SGHVS and FQNEAQ. The CDR3 length is 15 residues. The CDR3 DNA follows: TGTGCCAGCAGCTTTAAGCGGGAGGTAGTAGATACGCAGTATTTT. Amino acids: CASSFKREVVDTQYF.

There are a few counts of this clonotype. V is TRBV3-1 and J is TRBJ2-4, with D perhaps matching TRBD1 (5 bases). V was cut by 1 base and J by 3 bases, with 19 bases left in between. The CDR3 spans 18 residues. The germline V gene encodes CDR1 LGHDT and CDR2 YNNKEL (reference sequence). DNA for the CDR3: TGTGCCAGCAGCCAAGTGAGTAGGGGCGCCCACTTCAAAAACATTCAGTACTTC. This codes for CASSQVSRGAHFKNIQYF.

This chain uses TRBV3-1 with TRBJ1-2; tentatively, D is TRBD1 (6 bases). The CDR3 runs 14 residues. Looked up from germline, CDR1 is LGHDT and CDR2 is YNNKEL (reference sequence). V was clipped by 5 bases and J by 7 bases, with 17 bases between them. CDR3 sequence reads: CASSETGVSGGYTF. CDR3 DNA sequence: TGTGCCAGCAGCGAGACAGGTGTGTCGGGTGGCTACACCTTC.

The V and J genes are TRBV12-3 or TRBV12-4 and TRBJ1-6; D is undetermined. Trimming removed 6 bases at V and 7 bases at J, with 7 bases between. The CDR3 extends over 12 amino acids. The CDR3 nucleotides read TGTGCCAGCAGCGGACCAAATTCACCCCTCCACTTT. Its translation: CASSGPNSPLHF.

The CDR3: CSATPGGEQYF. CDR3 nucleotides: TGCAGTGCTACTCCAGGGGGCGAGCAGTACTTC. This chain uses TRBV20-1 with TRBJ2-7; 7 positions match TRBD1. Per the germline V gene, CDR1 is DFQATT and CDR2 is SNEGSKA (reference sequence). J gave up 6 bases and V 4 bases, and 3 bases lay outside the gene matches. This CDR3 has 11 amino acids.